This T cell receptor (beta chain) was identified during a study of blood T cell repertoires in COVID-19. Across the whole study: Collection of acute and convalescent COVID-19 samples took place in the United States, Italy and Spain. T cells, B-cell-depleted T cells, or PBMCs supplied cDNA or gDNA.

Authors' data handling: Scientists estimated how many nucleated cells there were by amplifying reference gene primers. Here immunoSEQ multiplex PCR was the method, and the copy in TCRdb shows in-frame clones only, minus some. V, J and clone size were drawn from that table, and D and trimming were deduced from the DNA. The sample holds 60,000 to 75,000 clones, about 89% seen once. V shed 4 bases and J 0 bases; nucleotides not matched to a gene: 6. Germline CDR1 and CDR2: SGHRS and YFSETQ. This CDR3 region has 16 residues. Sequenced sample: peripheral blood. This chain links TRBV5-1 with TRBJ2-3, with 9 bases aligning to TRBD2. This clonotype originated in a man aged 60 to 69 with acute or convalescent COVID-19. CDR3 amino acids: CASSPGTSPSTDTQYF. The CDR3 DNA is TGCGCCAGCAGCCCGGGGACTAGCCCTAGCACAGATACGCAGTATTTT. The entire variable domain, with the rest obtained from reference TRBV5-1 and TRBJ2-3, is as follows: KAGVTQTPRYLIKTRGQQVTLSCSPISGHRSVSWYQQTPGQGLQFLFEYFSETQRNKGNFPGRFSGRQFSNSRSEMNVSTLELGDSALYLCASSPGTSPSTDTQYFGPGTRLTVL.